Below, 20 T cell receptor beta chains from the same sample are listed, as sequenced in a study of blood T cell repertoires in COVID-19. Assay: immunoSEQ multiplex PCR; the TCRdb copy retains only in-frame clones and omits some. Of about 460,000 clones in the sample, 88% were seen once. Sequenced sample: PBMCs or T cells enriched from blood (not recorded which). The receptors stem from a woman in her sixties who had recovered from COVID-19.

The chain couples TRBV30 to TRBJ2-3; D uncertain. This CDR3 region has 12 residues. Germline V gene sequence: CDR1 GTSNPN, CDR2 SVGIG (reference sequence). Trimming cost V 3 bases and J 5 bases, with 9 bases left between them. The chain's CDR3 is CAWSPTRDTQYF. Written as DNA, the CDR3 is TGTGCCTGGAGCCCAACTCGAGATACGCAGTATTTT. Full variable domain (remainder filled in from reference TRBV30 and TRBJ2-3): SQTIHQWPATLVQPVGSPLSLECTVEGTSNPNLYWYRQAAGRGLQLLFYSVGIGQISSEVPQNLSASRPQDRQFILSSKKLLLSDSGFYLCAWSPTRDTQYFGPGTRLTVL.

CDR3 nucleotide sequence: TGTGCCACCAGTGACACCGGCCGCGGGGACTATGGCTACACCTTC. It specifies CATSDTGRGDYGYTF. The chain uses TRBV24-1 and TRBJ1-2; unclear D gene. The germline V gene encodes CDR1 KGHDR and CDR2 SFDVKD. Trimming took 4 bases from V and 3 from J, leaving 14 bases between them. This CDR3 has 15 amino acids.

The chain joins TRBV24-1 to TRBJ1-5, with a possible D match to TRBD1 (6 bases). Deletions cut 3 bases from V and 4 bases from J, with 9 bases between. Germline CDR1 KGHDR, CDR2 SFDVKD. This CDR3 comprises 14 residues. CDR3 sequence: CATSDPDRNQPQHF. CDR3 coding DNA: TGTGCCACCAGTGATCCAGACAGGAATCAGCCCCAGCATTTT.

The J gene is TRBJ2-7, the V gene TRBV3-1 (or the pseudogene TRBV3-2); the match to TRBD1 covers 10 bases. CDR3 length: 15 amino acids. Germline V CDR1 and CDR2: LGHDT, YNNKEL (reference sequence). The junction had 4 bases not matched to a gene; V was cut back by 5 bases and J by 0 bases. The CDR3 DNA sequence: TGTGCCAGCAGCTACCGGGACAGGGGCTCCTACGAGCAGTACTTC. Encoded protein: CASSYRDRGSYEQYF.

The rearrangement links TRBV2 to TRBJ1-3; D is unresolved. The V end lost 3 bases, the J end lost 0 bases, and 6 bases lay between the germline ends. Germline V gene data show CDR1 as SNHLY and CDR2 as FYNNEI. The CDR3 has 14 amino acids. The CDR3 spells CASSDGNSGNTIYF. The CDR3 DNA is TGTGCCAGCAGTGACGGGAACTCTGGAAACACCATATATTTT. The full variable domain, with the rest looked up from reference TRBV2 and TRBJ1-3, is EPEVTQTPSHQVTQMGQEVILRCVPISNHLYFYWYRQILGQKVEFLVSFYNNEISEKSEIFDDQFSVERPDGSNFTLKIRSTKLEDSAMYFCASSDGNSGNTIYFGEGSWLTVV.

V and J are TRBV14 and TRBJ1-6; 8 nucleotides match TRBD1. V lost 5 bases to trimming and J lost 7 bases; unmatched junction nucleotides: 4. The CDR3 has 14 amino acids. Germline lookup yields CDR1 SGHDN and CDR2 FVKESK. The CDR3 protein is CASSNRGSNSPLHF. CDR3 sequence (DNA): TGTGCCAGCAGCAACAGGGGGTCGAATTCACCCCTCCACTTT. The whole variable domain, filled in from reference TRBV14 and TRBJ1-6, reads EAGVTQFPSHSVIEKGQTVTLRCDPISGHDNLYWYRRVMGKEIKFLLHFVKESKQDESGMPNNRFLAERTGGTYSTLKVQPAELEDSGVYFCASSNRGSNSPLHFGNGTRLTVT.

The rearrangement links TRBV11-3 to TRBJ1-4, with 7 bases matching TRBD1. This CDR3 region has 15 residues. Trimming removed 4 bases from V and 0 bases from J; junction bases left unmatched: 2. CDR1 is SGHNT and CDR2 is YENEEA in the germline V gene. CDR3 sequence: CASSWGQSTNEKLFF. CDR3 DNA sequence: TGTGCCAGCAGCTGGGGACAGTCAACTAATGAAAAACTGTTTTTT.

V usage is TRBV2 and J usage is TRBJ1-5; the match to TRBD1 covers 7 bases. Germline V gene data show CDR1 as SNHLY and CDR2 as FYNNEI. Trimming at V came to 6 bases and at J to 2 bases, leaving 10 bases not matched to a gene. The CDR3 extends over 16 amino acids. The CDR3 reads CASRDPGQPRNQPQHF. The CDR3 DNA follows: TGTGCCAGCAGGGATCCGGGACAGCCACGCAATCAGCCCCAGCATTTT.

The CDR3 coding sequence is TGTGCCAGCAGCTTGGCCGGAGGGGAACGCCAGCCCCAGCATTTT. As protein: CASSLAGGERQPQHF. The chain carries TRBV5-5 and TRBJ1-5; perhaps TRBD1 as D (5 bases). Germline V gene data show CDR1 as SGHKS and CDR2 as YYEKEE (reference sequence). With 0 bases removed from V and 7 bases from J, the gap between germline ends came to 14 bases. CDR3 length: 15 residues.

This chain links TRBV6-4 with TRBJ2-7; D is perhaps TRBD2 (5 bases). CDR3 length equals 17 residues. Trimming shortened V by 0 bases and J by 3 bases, and 18 bases separated the two germline ends. Germline lookup yields CDR1 MRHNA and CDR2 SNTAGT. The CDR3 nucleotides are TGTGCCAGCAGTGACTCGGTTGCGGGCGAGGGTGGCTACGAGCAGTACTTC. Translation: CASSDSVAGEGGYEQYF.

The gene calls are TRBV2 and TRBJ1-2, with D unresolved. This CDR3 region has 14 residues. V shed 3 bases and J shed 4 bases, with 12 bases lying between them. CDR1 SNHLY and CDR2 FYNNEI come from the germline V gene. CDR3: CASSEAGISYGYTF. CDR3 nucleotide sequence: TGTGCCAGCAGTGAGGCAGGAATATCCTATGGCTACACCTTC.

The genes are TRBV5-8 and TRBJ1-1, with D uncertain. The germline gives CDR1 SGHTS, CDR2 YDEGEE. CDR3 size: 14 residues. V was trimmed by 1 base and J by 0 bases, leaving 7 bases between them. This CDR3 is CASSLTDMNTEAFF. The CDR3 DNA follows: TGTGCCAGCAGCTTGACAGACATGAACACTGAAGCTTTCTTT.

CDR3 sequence reads: CASSPTISGVTETQYF. Here the CDR3 DNA reads TGTGCCAGCTCACCCACGATTTCGGGGGTTACGGAGACCCAGTACTTC. The V and J genes are TRBV18 and TRBJ2-5; D may be TRBD2 (6 bases). CDR1 is KGHSH, CDR2 LQKENI, per germline. The V gene lost 3 bases and the J gene lost 5 bases, with 19 bases spanning the gap. This CDR3 is built from 16 residues. The whole variable domain, remainder taken from reference TRBV18 and TRBJ2-5, is NAGVMQNPRHLVRRRGQEARLRCSPMKGHSHVYWYRQLPEEGLKFMVYLQKENIIDESGMPKERFSAEFPKEGPSILRIQQVVRGDSAAYFCASSPTISGVTETQYFGPGTRLLVL.

This chain connects TRBV2 to TRBJ1-5, with unresolved D. The CDR3 extends over 14 amino acids. CDR1 and CDR2 from the germline V gene are SNHLY and FYNNEI. V dropped 2 bases and J dropped 0 bases, with 5 bases sitting between them. CDR3 loop: CASSEYGSNQPQHF. In nucleotides, the CDR3 is TGTGCCAGCAGTGAATACGGTAGCAATCAGCCCCAGCATTTT.

The CDR3 region has the DNA TGTGCCACCAGTGACCGCGACAGGGGGCGGAACACCGGGGAGCTGTTTTTT. Its protein is CATSDRDRGRNTGELFF. The V and J genes are TRBV24-1 and TRBJ2-2; 10 nucleotides match TRBD1. The CDR3 is 17 residues long. V lost 4 bases, J lost 1 base, and 5 bases stayed unmatched. Germline V gene data show CDR1 as KGHDR and CDR2 as SFDVKD.

This rearrangement joins TRBV21-1 to TRBJ1-1. TRBV21-1 has pseudogene status. CDR3 length: 15 amino acids. The CDR3 sequence is CASRVNRGAYTEAFF. DNA for the CDR3: TGTGCCAGCAGAGTCAACCGCGGAGCGTATACTGAAGCTTTCTTT.

The genes are TRBV27 and TRBJ2-5, with 8 bases lining up with TRBD2. V shed 3 bases, J shed 5 bases, and the junction held 20 bases outside the gene matches. The CDR3 totals 19 residues. In germline, CDR1 is MNHEY, CDR2 SMNVEV (reference sequence). This CDR3 is CASSFARSSGSGGWETQYF. The CDR3 coding sequence is TGTGCCAGCAGTTTCGCCCGTTCGTCAGGGAGCGGGGGCTGGGAGACCCAGTACTTC.

CDR3: CASSRFSGQGTYGYTF. CDR3 nucleotide sequence: TGTGCCAGCAGCAGATTTTCGGGACAGGGTACCTATGGCTACACCTTC. This chain connects TRBV5-6 to TRBJ1-2, with 9 positions matching TRBD1. Per the germline V gene, CDR1 is SGHDT and CDR2 is YYEEEE. The CDR3 loop spans 16 amino acids. The V and J ends lost 4 bases and 4 bases, in that order; junction bases with no gene match: 11.

The V gene is TRBV2, the J gene TRBJ2-1; possible D gene TRBD2, 6 bases. Germline-derived CDR1 and CDR2 are SNHLY and FYNNEI. The length of the CDR3 is 14 residues. The germline V and J ends were trimmed by 4 bases and 4 bases, with 11 bases remaining between them. The CDR3 DNA is TGTGCCAGCAGTGTAGCGGAGTTATACAATGAGCAGTTCTTC. Residues: CASSVAELYNEQFF.

The table lists this clone with a few counts. The chain combines TRBV4-1 with TRBJ2-7, with 8 bases aligning to TRBD1. The germline CDR1 and CDR2 sequences are MGHRA and YSYEKL. The V segment lost 3 bases and the J segment 0 bases; nucleotides outside the gene matches: 4. This CDR3 is built from 15 residues. The CDR3 DNA reads as TGCGCCAGCAGCCATCGCGGACAGGGCTCCTACGAGCAGTACTTC. Translating gives CASSHRGQGSYEQYF.